Each of the 30 T cell receptor beta chains below was sequenced from the same sample in a study of patients and donors after allogeneic stem cell transplantation (dated by TCRdb to the early 2020s). The library was made by RT-PCR. The reads were generated on a NextSeq 550. TCRdb reprocessing: public reads trimmed at Q25 with fastp, clones called with MiXCR, in-frame beta chains kept. Rows merge per CDR3 protein into single entries with the most common DNA and genes. In this sample the table shows 150,000 to 250,000 distinct CDR3 sequences, 41% of which occur a single time. The ten largest clonotypes hold about 30% of the sample. The sequenced sample consisted of blood, either unsorted or a sorted T cell fraction (not recorded which). These TCRs come from a human donor who was either an allogeneic HSCT recipient or a stem cell or donor lymphocyte infusion donor (not recorded which). It is not recorded whose cells these are; they may come from a transplant donor.

Worth noting for this clonotype: One junction end disagrees with the germline gene, perhaps due to a read error. This chain uses TRBV7-2 with TRBJ1-5, with D possibly TRBD1 on 5 matching bases. The CDR3 spans 14 residues. From germline, CDR1 is SGHTA and CDR2 FQGNSA. The CDR3 DNA reads TGTGCCAGCAGTTTAGCGGTGGGGGATCAGCCCCAGCATTTT. Encoded protein: CASSLAVGDQPQHF.

The CDR3 DNA follows: TGTGCCAGCACCCCCTTTGGGGGCGAGGATTCACCCCTCCACTTT. Its translation is CASTPFGGEDSPLHF. The chain uses TRBV9 and TRBJ1-6; maybe TRBD1 (6 bases). Looked up from germline, CDR1 is SGDLS and CDR2 is YYNGEE. V was pared by 6 bases and J by 8 bases, with 18 bases between. This CDR3 comprises 15 residues.

This clonotype occurred many times. This sequence joins TRBV6-6 and TRBJ1-2; 7 nucleotides match TRBD1. Trimming cost V 7 bases and J 2 bases; bases outside gene matches: 1. CDR1 MNHNY and CDR2 SVGAGI come from the germline V gene (reference sequence). This CDR3 is 12 amino acids long. This CDR3 reads CASTDRNYGYTF. In DNA form, the CDR3 reads TGTGCCAGCACGGACAGGAACTATGGCTACACCTTC.

The chain couples TRBV7-9 to TRBJ2-6; D might be TRBD1 or TRBD2, each matching 5 bases. The CDR3 runs 19 residues. The V and J ends lost 1 base and 0 bases respectively, with 16 bases between them. Germline CDR1 SEHNR, CDR2 FQNEAQ (reference sequence). CDR3 loop: CASSLVGDVRFSGANVLTF. The CDR3, as DNA: TGTGCCAGCAGCTTAGTAGGGGACGTACGATTCTCTGGGGCCAACGTCCTGACTTTC. Together with reference TRBV7-9 and TRBJ2-6, the CDR3 gives the full variable domain: DTGVSQNPRHKITKRGQNVTFRCDPISEHNRLYWYRQTLGQGPEFLTYFQNEAQLEKSRLLSDRFSAERPKGSFSTLEIQRTEQGDSAMYLCASSLVGDVRFSGANVLTFGAGSRLTVL.

This clonotype has only a few counts. V gene TRBV2 combines with J gene TRBJ2-1, with 11 positions matching TRBD1. CDR1 SNHLY and CDR2 FYNNEI come from the germline V gene. Unmatched junction bases numbered 3, after V lost 7 bases and J lost 4 bases. The CDR3 is made up of 14 amino acids. The CDR3 loop is CASTRDRGYNEQFF. The CDR3 coding sequence is TGTGCCAGCACCCGGGACAGGGGGTACAATGAGCAGTTCTTC. The full variable domain, in which reference TRBV2 and TRBJ2-1 provide the parts outside the CDR3, is EPEVTQTPSHQVTQMGQEVILRCVPISNHLYFYWYRQILGQKVEFLVSFYNNEISEKSEIFDDQFSVERPDGSNFTLKIRSTKLEDSAMYFCASTRDRGYNEQFFGPGTRLTVL.

The chain employs TRBV3-1 and TRBJ1-2; TRBD1 matches 8 bases. This CDR3 comprises 15 residues. Germline lookup yields CDR1 LGHDT and CDR2 YNNKEL (reference sequence). J lost 3 bases, V lost 0 bases, and 3 bases had no gene match. The CDR3 loop is CASSQDRTGHYGYTF. The CDR3 coding sequence is TGTGCCAGCAGCCAAGATAGGACAGGGCACTATGGCTACACCTTC.

This clonotype was counted between two and nine times. The chain combines TRBV7-9 with TRBJ2-1, with 12 bases matching TRBD2. The germline V gene encodes CDR1 SEHNR and CDR2 FQNEAQ (reference sequence). The junction had 8 bases not matched to a gene; V was cut back by 5 bases and J by 0 bases. The CDR3 is 18 amino acids. The CDR3: CASSGSSGRASSYNEQFF. The CDR3 DNA is TGTGCCAGCAGCGGATCTAGCGGGAGGGCCAGCTCCTACAATGAGCAGTTCTTC. The full variable domain, rest sourced from reference TRBV7-9 and TRBJ2-1, is DTGVSQNPRHKITKRGQNVTFRCDPISEHNRLYWYRQTLGQGPEFLTYFQNEAQLEKSRLLSDRFSAERPKGSFSTLEIQRTEQGDSAMYLCASSGSSGRASSYNEQFFGPGTRLTVL.

This clonotype was observed a few times. The rearrangement joins TRBV5-1 to TRBJ2-1, with no clear D. Germline loops: CDR1 SGHRS, CDR2 YFSETQ. V dropped 0 bases and J dropped 4 bases, with 14 bases sitting between them. The CDR3 extends over 16 amino acids. CDR3 region: CASSLAAPDYYNEQFF. In nucleotides, the CDR3 is TGCGCCAGCAGCTTGGCGGCCCCGGATTATTACAATGAGCAGTTCTTC.

The CDR3 loop reads CASSQGGRLSEQYF. The CDR3 nucleotides read TGTGCCAGCAGCCAAGGTGGTCGTCTCAGCGAGCAGTACTTC. The V call is TRBV14, the J call TRBJ2-7; D ambiguous. In germline, CDR1 is SGHDN, CDR2 FVKESK. With 1 base removed from V and 6 bases from J, the gap between germline ends came to 13 bases. There are 14 residues in the CDR3.

V usage is TRBV6-2 or TRBV6-3 and J usage is TRBJ2-3; D possibly corresponds to TRBD2 (6 bases). Germline lookup yields CDR1 MNHEY and CDR2 SVGEGT. The V and J ends lost 8 bases and 6 bases respectively, with 21 bases between them. The CDR3 covers 15 residues. The CDR3 DNA sequence: TGTGCCAGCGCCCAACGGGGACTTAGATTGGATACGCAGTATTTT. It translates to CASAQRGLRLDTQYF.

Turning to this clonotype: At one of its ends the junction is not consistent with the germline gene, which may arise from a read error. The chain carries TRBV12-3 or TRBV12-4 and TRBJ1-2; no firm D call. There are 14 residues in the CDR3. CDR3: CASSLAVGIYGCTF. CDR3 nucleotide sequence: TGTGCCAGCAGTTTAGCGGTGGGGATCTATGGCTGCACCTTC.

The rearrangement joins TRBV11-2 to TRBJ1-1; D is perhaps TRBD1 (5 bases). CDR1 and CDR2 (germline): SGHAT, FQNNGV. The germline V and J ends were trimmed by 1 base and 3 bases, with 15 bases remaining between them. This CDR3 comprises 16 residues. CDR3 amino acids: CASSLGRVLGDTEAFF. The CDR3 nucleotides read TGTGCCAGCAGCTTAGGTAGGGTCCTGGGGGACACTGAAGCTTTCTTT.

This sequence joins TRBV5-5 and TRBJ1-5; D possibly corresponds to TRBD1 (5 bases). Trimming shortened V by 4 bases and J by 4 bases, and 18 bases separated the two germline ends. The CDR3 is made up of 16 amino acids. Germline lookup yields CDR1 SGHKS and CDR2 YYEKEE (reference sequence). The CDR3 DNA is TGTGCCAGCAGCAACCTACCGGGACTTTCGAATCAGCCCCAGCATTTT. Translating gives CASSNLPGLSNQPQHF.

The chain uses TRBV2 and TRBJ2-5; 7 bases map to TRBD1. V lost 11 bases, J lost 5 bases, and 17 bases stayed unmatched. The CDR3 is 15 residues long. The germline CDR1 and CDR2 sequences are SNHLY and FYNNEI. CDR3 sequence reads: CASAGGGSKEETQYF. CDR3 DNA sequence: TGTGCCTCAGCAGGGGGTGGCTCAAAGGAGGAGACCCAGTACTTC. Supplemented by reference TRBV2 and TRBJ2-5, the full variable domain reads EPEVTQTPSHQVTQMGQEVILRCVPISNHLYFYWYRQILGQKVEFLVSFYNNEISEKSEIFDDQFSVERPDGSNFTLKIRSTKLEDSAMYFCASAGGGSKEETQYFGPGTRLLVL.

This chain joins TRBV5-1 and TRBJ2-7, with 7 bases fitting TRBD1. V lost 1 base to trimming and J lost 3 bases; unmatched junction nucleotides: 10. CDR1 is SGHRS and CDR2 is YFSETQ in the germline V gene. The CDR3 extends over 16 amino acids. The CDR3 here is CASSLPLGQFYYEQYF. The CDR3 DNA reads TGCGCCAGCAGCTTGCCCCTGGGACAGTTCTACTACGAGCAGTACTTC.

This chain uses TRBV28 with TRBJ1-5, with 7 bases that match TRBD1. Germline V gene data show CDR1 as MDHEN and CDR2 as SYDVKM. This CDR3 comprises 16 residues. V gave up 4 bases and J gave up 2 bases; unmatched junction bases: 8. For the CDR3, the DNA is TGTGCCAGCAGTTCCCCGACAGGGATGGGCAATCAGCCCCAGCATTTT. Translation gives CASSSPTGMGNQPQHF.

This chain uses TRBV20-1 with TRBJ2-1; 10 bases are shared with TRBD2. CDR1 is DFQATT and CDR2 is SNEGSKA in the germline V gene (reference sequence). The CDR3 totals 15 residues. CDR3: CSCLGVGLAFNEQFF. CDR3 in DNA: TGCAGCTGCCTGGGGGTGGGACTAGCGTTCAATGAGCAGTTCTTC.

This chain links TRBV5-8 with TRBJ2-1, with 13 bases matching TRBD2. There are 16 residues in the CDR3. CDR1 is SGHTS, CDR2 YDEGEE, per germline. V was pared by 1 base and J by 8 bases, with 6 bases of the junction left unmatched. CDR3 bases: TGTGCCAGCAGCTTGAGTGGGACTAGCGGGAAATATGAGCAGTTCTTC. Translating it yields CASSLSGTSGKYEQFF.

This clonotype was counted a few times. The rearrangement links TRBV20-1 to TRBJ2-5; D not certain. CDR3 length: 12 amino acids. Germline V lookup: CDR1 DFQATT, CDR2 SNEGSKA (reference sequence). V lost 3 bases and J 2 bases, leaving 7 bases between the germline ends. CDR3 in amino acids: CSASGHQETQYF. CDR3 nucleotide sequence: TGCAGTGCTAGTGGGCATCAAGAGACCCAGTACTTC.

The V and J genes are TRBV6-5 and TRBJ1-2; 10 bases line up with TRBD1. The CDR3 covers 18 residues. The V and J ends lost 1 base and 2 bases, in that order; junction bases with no gene match: 10. Germline values: CDR1 MNHEY, CDR2 SVGAGI. CDR3 region: CASSYFPPGQGTNYGYTF. As DNA, the CDR3 is TGTGCCAGCAGTTACTTCCCTCCGGGACAGGGGACGAACTATGGCTACACCTTC.

This clonotype has a handful of counts. The chain employs TRBV29-1 and TRBJ1-2, with no clear D. The V end was cut by 6 bases, the J end by 0 bases, with 14 bases between. Germline V gives CDR1 SQVTM, CDR2 ANQGSEA. This CDR3 region has 14 residues. DNA of the CDR3: TGCAGCGTCCAGGATAGGACGGCTAACTATGGCTACACCTTC. As protein: CSVQDRTANYGYTF.

This clonotype has a count of ten or more. This chain links TRBV28 with TRBJ1-4; TRBD1 is a possible D gene (5 bases). In germline, CDR1 is MDHEN, CDR2 SYDVKM. The CDR3 runs to 16 residues. V lost 3 bases to trimming and J lost 7 bases, with 18 bases between them. CDR3 sequence: CASSLEEAGRGEKLFF. The DNA of the CDR3 is TGTGCCAGCAGTTTGGAGGAGGCAGGGAGAGGTGAAAAACTGTTTTTT.

In this sample, this clonotype turned up a few times. This chain links TRBV14 with TRBJ1-2; D gene unclear. The CDR3 sequence is 13 residues long. Germline V gene sequence: CDR1 SGHDN, CDR2 FVKESK. V dropped 2 bases and J dropped 8 bases, with 12 bases sitting between them. CDR3 sequence: CASSQKVSVGYTF. The CDR3, as DNA: TGTGCCAGCAGCCAAAAGGTTTCCGTCGGCTACACCTTC.

V usage is TRBV24-1 and J usage is TRBJ2-5; 7 nucleotides align to TRBD1. The CDR3 totals 14 residues. Per the germline V gene, CDR1 is KGHDR and CDR2 is SFDVKD. Germline trimming cut 7 bases from V and 3 bases from J; bases unmatched to any gene: 7. The CDR3 region has the DNA TGTGCCACCAGCTCAGGGACAGCCGAAGAGACCCAGTACTTC. Protein: CATSSGTAEETQYF.

The gene calls are TRBV12-3 or TRBV12-4 and TRBJ1-4; D uncertain. V lost 5 bases to trimming and J lost 4 bases, with 17 bases between them. The CDR3 is 16 amino acids. Here the CDR3 reads CASSTRPGEGNEKLFF. In nucleotides, the CDR3 is TGTGCCAGCAGTACCCGCCCTGGGGAGGGTAATGAAAAACTGTTTTTT.

A few counts support this clonotype. The rearrangement joins TRBV5-1 to TRBJ1-1; D is uncertain. This CDR3 region has 15 residues. The V end was cut by 3 bases, the J end by 1 base, with 13 bases between. Germline V gene data show CDR1 as SGHRS and CDR2 as YFSETQ. The CDR3 nucleotides read TGCGCCAGCAGCTCGAGCACACAGAGGAACACTGAAGCTTTCTTT. It codes for CASSSSTQRNTEAFF.

This clonotype came up a few times. The chain joins TRBV7-3 to TRBJ1-1; D not certain. CDR3 size: 16 residues. Germline-derived CDR1 and CDR2 are SGHTA and FQGTGA. The ends were cut back, 2 bases at V and 1 base at J, with 14 bases in the middle. CDR3 protein: CASSLSPGHRNTEAFF. CDR3 nucleotide sequence: TGTGCCAGCAGCTTATCCCCCGGTCATCGGAACACTGAAGCTTTCTTT.

Written as DNA, the CDR3 is TGTGCCAGCAGCTCAGACGGGGCCAACACTGAAGCTTTCTTT. Translation gives CASSSDGANTEAFF. The gene calls are TRBV7-3 and TRBJ1-1; D is possibly TRBD1 (5 bases). The CDR3 contains 14 residues. Germline V lookup: CDR1 SGHTA, CDR2 FQGTGA. V dropped 4 bases and J dropped 2 bases, with 11 bases sitting between them.

The gene calls are TRBV21-1 and TRBJ2-1; TRBD2, as called in the table, went unchecked against the DNA. TRBV21-1 is marked as a pseudogene. The CDR3 covers 17 residues. CDR3 residues: CASSPRPGTSGRNEQFF. The CDR3 DNA follows: TGTGCCAGCAGCCCCCGACCTGGGACTAGTGGTAGGAATGAGCAGTTCTTC.

The CDR3 protein is CASSDRPNTEAFF. The CDR3 DNA sequence: TGTGCCAGCTCTGACCGGCCCAACACTGAAGCTTTCTTT. V is TRBV18 and J is TRBJ1-1, with D uncertain. Germline loops: CDR1 KGHSH, CDR2 LQKENI. The CDR3 covers 13 residues. The germline V and J ends were trimmed by 6 bases and 2 bases, with 10 bases remaining between them. The full variable domain, its missing parts supplied by reference TRBV18 and TRBJ1-1, is NAGVMQNPRHLVRRRGQEARLRCSPMKGHSHVYWYRQLPEEGLKFMVYLQKENIIDESGMPKERFSAEFPKEGPSILRIQQVVRGDSAAYFCASSDRPNTEAFFGQGTRLTVV.